The 23 T cell receptor beta chains given below trace back to one sample, sequenced in a study of cytomegalovirus exposure and HLA in healthy donors. The primer mix had 60 Vbeta and 13 Jbeta primers. Here immunoSEQ multiplex PCR was the method, and the copy in TCRdb shows in-frame clones only, minus some. Of around 85,000 clones in the sample, less than 80% are singletons; the top ten hold around 22%. The material sequenced was PBMCs. The receptors derive from a man between 25 and 39 years old in good health and CMV-seropositive.

The count of this clone is one. This chain links TRBV27 with TRBJ1-1; maybe TRBD1 (5 bases). This CDR3 is built from 14 residues. V was cut by 2 bases and J by 5 bases, with 12 bases left in between. The germline gives CDR1 MNHEY, CDR2 SMNVEV (reference sequence). CDR3 residues: CASSLRGLRTEAFF. CDR3 DNA sequence: TGTGCCAGCAGTTTACGGGGGTTGAGGACTGAAGCTTTCTTT.

The chain links TRBV5-1 to TRBJ2-3; 9 bases agree with TRBD2. Germline CDR1 and CDR2: SGHRS and YFSETQ. The CDR3 is 14 amino acids. The junction had 8 bases not matched to a gene; V was cut back by 5 bases and J by 7 bases. CDR3 coding DNA: TGCGCCAGCAGGGGAGGTAGCGGGAGTAATACGCAGTATTTT. Protein product: CASRGGSGSNTQYF.

The rearrangement uses TRBV28 and TRBJ2-7; the match to TRBD2 covers 8 bases. The CDR3 length is 12 residues. J lost 6 bases, V lost 6 bases, and 4 bases had no gene match. From germline, CDR1 is MDHEN and CDR2 SYDVKM. The CDR3 reads CASSLAGSEQYF. The CDR3, as DNA: TGTGCCAGCAGCCTAGCGGGTAGCGAGCAGTACTTC.

Notes on this clone: At one end, the junction sequence differs from germline, possibly due to a read error. CDR3 loop: CSARAGDEQYF. CDR3 bases: TGCAGTGCCAGAGCAGGGGACGAGCAGTACTTC. The chain carries TRBV20-1 and TRBJ2-7, with D tentatively TRBD1 (6 bases). The length of the CDR3 is 11 residues. CDR1 is DFQATT, CDR2 SNEGSKA, per germline (reference sequence).

CDR3 DNA: TGTGCCAGTAGCCGGGATGGACGGGCGACGCAGTATTTT. Residues: CASSRDGRATQYF. V gene TRBV19 combines with J gene TRBJ2-3; D may be TRBD2 (5 bases). Germline assignment: CDR1 LNHDA and CDR2 SQIVND (reference sequence). The CDR3 length is 13 residues. Trimming cost V 6 bases and J 9 bases, with 16 bases left between them.

The rearrangement joins TRBV6-1 to TRBJ2-7; weak D call: TRBD2 (6 bases). The germline gives CDR1 MNHNS, CDR2 SASEGT. The CDR3 is made up of 16 amino acids. V was cut by 4 bases and J by 5 bases, with 21 bases left in between. CDR3 protein: CASSVADSYNLDEQYF. The CDR3 coding sequence is TGTGCCAGCAGTGTAGCGGACTCCTATAACCTCGACGAGCAGTACTTC.

The genes are TRBV5-6 and TRBJ1-1; D gene uncertain. CDR1 is SGHDT, CDR2 YYEEEE, per germline. Trimming took 2 bases from V and 5 from J, leaving 7 bases between them. There are 12 residues in the CDR3. CDR3 loop: CASSFTGTEAFF. CDR3 nucleotides: TGTGCCAGCAGCTTCACGGGGACTGAAGCTTTCTTT.

V usage is TRBV7-8 and J usage is TRBJ1-2, with 8 bases lining up with TRBD1. There are 14 residues in the CDR3. Trimming cost V 5 bases and J 7 bases; bases outside gene matches: 9. CDR1 and CDR2 from the germline V gene are SGHVS and FQNEAQ. DNA for the CDR3: TGTGCCAGCAGCCTATCGCTAGGACAGGGTGGCTACACCTTC. Protein product: CASSLSLGQGGYTF. The full variable domain, in which reference TRBV7-8 and TRBJ1-2 provide the parts outside the CDR3, is GAGVSQSPRYKVAKRGQDVALRCDPISGHVSLFWYQQALGQGPEFLTYFQNEAQLDKSGLPSDRFFAERPEGSVSTLKIQRTQQEDSAVYLCASSLSLGQGGYTFGSGTRLTVV.

The chain is built from TRBV28 and TRBJ2-7, with TRBD2 as a possible D gene (6 bases). Trimming pared 3 bases from V and 6 bases from J, leaving 15 bases between. The CDR3 length is 14 residues. CDR1 and CDR2 (germline): MDHEN, SYDVKM. The CDR3 here is CASSLGGGAGEQYF. CDR3 nucleotides: TGTGCCAGCAGTTTGGGCGGAGGGGCGGGCGAGCAGTACTTC.

A few counts support this clone. The rearrangement joins TRBV4-1 to TRBJ1-4; no firm D call. V was trimmed by 0 bases and J by 7 bases, leaving 12 bases between them. Germline V lookup: CDR1 MGHRA, CDR2 YSYEKL. The CDR3 covers 15 residues. The CDR3 spells CASSQEGGVVEKLFF. The CDR3 DNA reads as TGCGCCAGCAGCCAAGAGGGAGGAGTTGTTGAAAAACTGTTTTTT.

This chain connects TRBV6-6 to TRBJ2-7; 15 nucleotides line up with TRBD2. Losses at the gene ends were 2 bases for V and 7 bases for J; bases not matched to a gene: 6. This CDR3 is 16 amino acids long. In germline, CDR1 is MNHNY, CDR2 SVGAGI (reference sequence). The CDR3 sequence is CASSYPEGLAGGEQYF. CDR3 nucleotide sequence: TGTGCCAGCAGTTACCCGGAGGGACTAGCGGGAGGAGAGCAGTACTTC.

DNA for the CDR3: TGTGCCAGCAGCCAGGGACAGGGGGCACCCTACGAGCAGTACTTC. This codes for CASSQGQGAPYEQYF. The chain recombines TRBV27 with TRBJ2-7; 12 nucleotides agree with TRBD1. CDR1 is MNHEY and CDR2 is SMNVEV in the germline V gene (reference sequence). V shed 6 bases and J 2 bases; nucleotides not matched to a gene: 5. The CDR3 is 15 amino acids.

The sample holds a few counts of this clone. The chain combines TRBV4-3 with TRBJ2-1; perhaps TRBD1 as D (5 bases). Trimming removed 0 bases from V and 1 base from J, with 13 bases in between. The CDR3 totals 17 residues. The germline V gene encodes CDR1 LGHNA and CDR2 YSLEER. The CDR3 nucleotides are TGCGCCAGCAGCCAAGATCCAGTGTCAGGGTCCTACAATGAGCAGTTCTTC. It specifies CASSQDPVSGSYNEQFF.

This sequence joins TRBV4-1 and TRBJ2-1; D gene uncertain. V lost 1 base and J 8 bases, leaving 12 bases between the germline ends. This CDR3 region has 14 residues. Germline loops: CDR1 MGHRA, CDR2 YSYEKL. CDR3 in DNA: TGCGCCAGCAGCCAAGGAGGTCAGCTCGATGAGCAGTTCTTC. It codes for CASSQGGQLDEQFF.

The chain combines TRBV10-3 with TRBJ2-7; 8 bases map to TRBD1. This CDR3 has 15 amino acids. Per the germline V gene, CDR1 is ENHRY and CDR2 is SYGVKD. J was trimmed by 0 bases and V by 4 bases; bases with no gene match: 5. The CDR3 sequence is CAISVRDRSSYEQYF. CDR3 bases: TGTGCCATCAGTGTACGGGACAGGAGCTCCTACGAGCAGTACTTC.

The chain carries TRBV28 and TRBJ2-7; TRBD1 matches 7 bases. CDR1 MDHEN and CDR2 SYDVKM come from the germline V gene. The CDR3 spans 13 residues. V trimming: 4 bases; J trimming: 6 bases; junction bases outside the gene matches: 6. CDR3 region: CASSSHRGGEQYF. In DNA, the CDR3 is TGTGCCAGCAGTTCTCACAGGGGTGGCGAGCAGTACTTC. The full variable domain, rest sourced from reference TRBV28 and TRBJ2-7, is DVKVTQSSRYLVKRTGEKVFLECVQDMDHENMFWYRQDPGLGLRLIYFSYDVKMKEKGDIPEGYSVSREKKERFSLILESASTNQTSMYLCASSSHRGGEQYFGPGTRLTVT.

CDR3 in DNA: TGTGCCAGCAGCTTAGTGGCTTTATCCGGGGGATTCACTGAAGCTTTCTTT. It specifies CASSLVALSGGFTEAFF. This chain uses TRBV7-2 with TRBJ1-1, with a tentative D call TRBD1 (5 bases). CDR3 length equals 17 residues. With 1 base removed from V and 4 bases from J, the gap between germline ends came to 19 bases. Germline V gene sequence: CDR1 SGHTA, CDR2 FQGNSA.

The chain combines TRBV28 with TRBJ1-1, with 7 bases matching TRBD1. The CDR3 extends over 16 amino acids. Germline CDR1 reads MDHEN; CDR2 reads SYDVKM. V shed 5 bases and J 8 bases; nucleotides not matched to a gene: 17. CDR3 DNA sequence: TGTGCCAGCAGTCCCTCCACCGGGACAGCCTCGAGGGAAGCTTTCTTT. Amino acids: CASSPSTGTASREAFF.

This chain uses TRBV7-7 with TRBJ2-1; 9 nucleotides agree with TRBD2. V trimming: 6 bases; J trimming: 6 bases; junction bases outside the gene matches: 9. The CDR3 runs 15 residues. The V gene's germline CDR1 is SSHAT and CDR2 FNYEAQ (reference sequence). CDR3 sequence (DNA): TGTGCCAGCAGTTCCAGCGGGAGGCCCTTCAATGAGCAGTTCTTC. Translating gives CASSSSGRPFNEQFF.

The CDR3 DNA follows: TGTGCCAGCAGCGTAGTCTCTAGCGGTTACAATGAGCAGTTCTTC. Translation gives CASSVVSSGYNEQFF. The chain has TRBV9 and TRBJ2-1, with 7 bases matching TRBD2. V trimming: 0 bases; J trimming: 4 bases; junction bases outside the gene matches: 4. This CDR3 spans 15 amino acids. Germline V gives CDR1 SGDLS, CDR2 YYNGEE.

In this sample, this clone turned up a few times. The chain links TRBV4-1 to TRBJ1-2; D possibly corresponds to TRBD1 (6 bases). Trimming removed 4 bases at V and 5 bases at J, with 20 bases between. The germline V gene has CDR1 MGHRA and CDR2 YSYEKL. This CDR3 is built from 16 residues. In DNA, the CDR3 is TGCGCCAGCAGCCTCAGGACCACAGGGAATTCATATGGCTACACCTTC. The encoded protein is CASSLRTTGNSYGYTF.

This clone was picked up a small number of times. The chain has TRBV6-4 and TRBJ2-7; a weak D match, TRBD2 (5 bases). V lost 5 bases and J 2 bases, leaving 10 bases between the germline ends. Germline-derived CDR1 and CDR2 are MRHNA and SNTAGT. The CDR3 runs 13 residues. In nucleotides, the CDR3 is TGTGCCAGCAGTAGTCGGACTCCCTACGAGCAGTACTTC. Translating it yields CASSSRTPYEQYF.

The chain employs TRBV10-3 and TRBJ1-1, with 11 positions matching TRBD1. CDR1 and CDR2 (germline): ENHRY, SYGVKD. This CDR3 is built from 14 residues. V lost 5 bases to trimming and J lost 4 bases; unmatched junction nucleotides: 3. CDR3 nucleotides: TGTGCCATCAGTATGGACAGGGGGCTCACTGAAGCTTTCTTT. Its translation is CAISMDRGLTEAFF.